One sample yielded the 12 T cell receptor beta chains listed below, sequenced in a study of T cell repertoires and HLA-DP antigens listed by TCRdb under 2018. Receptor libraries were prepared by the immunoSEQ multiplex PCR assay. TCRdb retrieved this table from immuneACCESS and kept in-frame rearrangements only. Not all clones are present; in checked studies, unresolved V genes account for under half, and no reason is known for the remainder. In this sample the table shows roughly 73,000 clones, around three quarters of which occur a single time. Jointly, the top ten make up approximately 1.4% of the sample. Their cognate antigens are unknown. Sequenced material: CD4+ T cells from PBMCs. These TCRs come from a man in his 60s in good health and CMV-seronegative.

The rearrangement joins TRBV30 to TRBJ2-4, with TRBD2 matching 8 bases. Trimming took 0 bases from V and 2 from J; bases not matched to a gene: 9. CDR1 and CDR2 from the germline V gene are GTSNPN and SVGIG (reference sequence). The CDR3 spans 17 residues. The CDR3 coding sequence is TGTGCCTGGAGTGTCCGGGGGGGCCGGTCTTCCAAAAACATTCAGTACTTC. This sequence encodes CAWSVRGGRSSKNIQYF.

The chain recombines TRBV28 with TRBJ1-2; D perhaps matches TRBD1 (6 bases). V dropped 4 bases and J dropped 9 bases, with 12 bases sitting between them. The CDR3 loop spans 12 amino acids. The germline V gene encodes CDR1 MDHEN and CDR2 SYDVKM. The chain's CDR3 is CASSSYRASYTF. The CDR3 DNA is TGTGCCAGCAGTTCTTACAGGGCCAGCTACACCTTC.

The CDR3 reads CASSVSQGGVTEAFF. CDR3 coding DNA: TGTGCCAGCAGCGTCTCACAGGGGGGAGTCACTGAAGCTTTCTTT. The V and J genes are TRBV9 and TRBJ1-1; TRBD1 agrees at 8 bases. V was pared by 2 bases and J by 4 bases, with 7 bases of the junction left unmatched. Germline V lookup: CDR1 SGDLS, CDR2 YYNGEE. This CDR3 comprises 15 residues.

The chain has TRBV5-4 and TRBJ1-2; weak D call: TRBD1 (6 bases). V was cut by 0 bases and J by 4 bases, with 13 bases left in between. CDR1 and CDR2 (germline): SGHNT, YYREEE (reference sequence). The CDR3 runs to 15 residues. CDR3 sequence: CASSLVGGAGYGYTF. The CDR3 bases are TGTGCCAGCAGCTTGGTGGGGGGGGCAGGCTATGGCTACACCTTC. Drawing the rest from reference TRBV5-4 and TRBJ1-2, the complete variable domain is ETGVTQSPTHLIKTRGQQVTLRCSSQSGHNTVSWYQQALGQGPQFIFQYYREEENGRGNFPPRFSGLQFPNYSSELNVNALELDDSALYLCASSLVGGAGYGYTFGSGTRLTVV.

This CDR3 reads CSVEVRYQETQYF. The CDR3 DNA reads TGCAGCGTTGAGGTCAGATACCAAGAGACCCAGTACTTC. The chain carries TRBV29-1 and TRBJ2-5; no clear D. The CDR3 covers 13 residues. Trimming left V 3 bases short and J 0 bases short, with 8 bases between. The germline V gene encodes CDR1 SQVTM and CDR2 ANQGSEA.

The chain links TRBV15 to TRBJ1-5, with TRBD1 identical over 11 bases. V shed 5 bases, J shed 1 base, and the junction held 7 bases outside the gene matches. CDR3 length: 17 residues. Germline V CDR1 and CDR2: LNHNV, YYDKDF (reference sequence). CDR3: CATSGPRTGGSNQPQHF. The CDR3, as DNA: TGTGCCACCAGCGGTCCCCGGACAGGGGGCAGCAATCAGCCCCAGCATTTT. The whole variable domain, filled in from reference TRBV15 and TRBJ1-5, reads DAMVIQNPRYQVTQFGKPVTLSCSQTLNHNVMYWYQQKSSQAPKLLFHYYDKDFNNEADTPDNFQSRRPNTSFCFLDIRSPGLGDTAMYLCATSGPRTGGSNQPQHFGDGTRLSIL.

J is TRBJ2-2 and V is TRBV14; D tentatively fits TRBD1 or TRBD2 (5 bases each). CDR1 and CDR2 from the germline V gene are SGHDN and FVKESK. The CDR3 length is 14 residues. V was clipped by 4 bases and J by 3 bases, with 9 bases between them. This CDR3 reads CASSPGTYTGELFF. CDR3 DNA sequence: TGTGCCAGCAGCCCCGGGACCTACACCGGGGAGCTGTTTTTT.

The chain employs TRBV7-3 and TRBJ2-3; TRBD2 aligns across 7 bases. The CDR3 sequence is 15 residues long. The ends lost 0 bases at V and 2 bases at J; junction bases unmatched: 2. The germline CDR1 and CDR2 sequences are SGHTA and FQGTGA. This CDR3 is CASSLTGGVTDTQYF. For the CDR3, the DNA is TGTGCCAGCAGCTTAACGGGAGGGGTCACAGATACGCAGTATTTT.

The chain carries TRBV19 and TRBJ1-6; D is ambiguous. The CDR3 has 13 amino acids. Germline CDR1 reads LNHDA; CDR2 reads SQIVND (reference sequence). Trimming left V 1 base short and J 7 bases short, with 5 bases between. Written as DNA, the CDR3 is TGTGCCAGTAGTATAGCCAAGAATTCACCCCTCCACTTT. Residues: CASSIAKNSPLHF. Complete variable domain (other parts from reference TRBV19 and TRBJ1-6): DGGITQSPKYLFRKEGQNVTLSCEQNLNHDAMYWYRQDPGQGLRLIYYSQIVNDFQKGDIAEGYSVSREKKESFPLTVTSAQKNPTAFYLCASSIAKNSPLHFGNGTRLTVT.

This chain connects TRBV7-2 to TRBJ2-5; tentatively, D is TRBD2 (6 bases). CDR3 size: 14 residues. V was clipped by 2 bases and J by 5 bases, with 12 bases between them. The V gene's germline CDR1 is SGHTA and CDR2 FQGNSA. Here the CDR3 reads CASSLTAGRETQYF. In nucleotides, the CDR3 is TGTGCCAGCAGCTTAACGGCGGGGAGGGAGACCCAGTACTTC.

V usage is TRBV7-2 and J usage is TRBJ1-5, with unresolved D. V dropped 5 bases and J dropped 3 bases, with 8 bases sitting between them. Germline values: CDR1 SGHTA, CDR2 FQGNSA. The CDR3 consists of 13 residues. CDR3 loop: CASSMQSNQPQHF. CDR3 bases: TGTGCCAGCAGCATGCAATCCAATCAGCCCCAGCATTTT.

The DNA of the CDR3 is TGTGCCAGCAGCGGCCGGGACTCCTATAATTCACCCCTCCACTTT. The encoded protein is CASSGRDSYNSPLHF. This chain joins TRBV7-2 and TRBJ1-6; D remains ambiguous. V lost 5 bases and J lost 0, with 8 bases in between. The germline V gene has CDR1 SGHTA and CDR2 FQGNSA. CDR3 length equals 15 residues.